The next 30 T cell receptor beta chains were all read from a single sample in a study of blood T cell repertoires in COVID-19. The protocol was immunoSEQ multiplex PCR, while the TCRdb copy is restricted to in-frame clones and leaves out a portion. The sample shows about 270,000 clones, roughly 84% of them seen only once. Sample: peripheral blood. The receptor source for this set is a woman aged 18 to 35 with acute or convalescent COVID-19.

This clone was observed once. This chain connects TRBV27 to TRBJ2-1, with D possibly matching TRBD1 (6 bases). V lost 4 bases and J lost 14, with 15 bases in between. The CDR3 consists of 12 residues. Germline CDR1 MNHEY, CDR2 SMNVEV (reference sequence). CDR3 nucleotides: TGTGCCAGCAGTTCCTACAGGGTCGGCGAGTTCTTC. Its translation is CASSSYRVGEFF.

The chain carries TRBV7-6 and TRBJ2-1; D is possibly TRBD1 (5 bases). CDR1 and CDR2 (germline): SGHVS, FNYEAQ. The CDR3 is 15 residues long. V was pared by 5 bases and J by 6 bases, with 17 bases between. The CDR3 spells CASSLLGVGSNEQFF. CDR3 DNA: TGTGCCAGCAGCCTTCTAGGGGTCGGAAGCAATGAGCAGTTCTTC.

This clone came up a few times. The chain is built from TRBV25-1 and TRBJ1-4; D gene uncertain. V lost 10 bases to trimming and J lost 4 bases, with 4 bases between them. CDR1 is MGHDK and CDR2 is SYGVNS in the germline V gene. The CDR3 is 10 residues long. CDR3 residues: CATGNEKLFF. For the CDR3, the DNA is TGTGCCACCGGTAATGAAAAACTGTTTTTT.

The rearrangement links TRBV4-1 to TRBJ2-1, with D possibly being TRBD2 (6 bases). Looked up from germline, CDR1 is MGHRA and CDR2 is YSYEKL. The CDR3 covers 17 residues. V was clipped by 0 bases and J by 0 bases, with 12 bases between them. The CDR3 DNA is TGCGCCAGCAGCCAAGATCTAGCGAAGAGCTCCTACAATGAGCAGTTCTTC. This codes for CASSQDLAKSSYNEQFF.

This clone was counted a single time. The chain carries TRBV30 and TRBJ1-3; D gene unclear. The germline gives CDR1 GTSNPN, CDR2 SVGIG (reference sequence). CDR3 size: 13 residues. Trimming pared 7 bases from V and 0 bases from J, leaving 10 bases between. For the CDR3, the DNA is TGTGCCTTTGACTCGCACTCTGGAAACACCATATATTTT. Protein sequence: CAFDSHSGNTIYF.

The genes are TRBV19 and TRBJ1-3, with 9 bases fitting TRBD1. The germline V gene has CDR1 LNHDA and CDR2 SQIVND (reference sequence). The CDR3 contains 13 residues. Germline trimming cut 10 bases from V and 2 bases from J; bases unmatched to any gene: 3. The CDR3 DNA reads TGTGCCATCGGACAGGGGCCTGGAAACACCATATATTTT. Translated: CAIGQGPGNTIYF.

The V call is TRBV27, the J call TRBJ2-7; a weak D match, TRBD2 (6 bases). Germline CDR1 MNHEY, CDR2 SMNVEV (reference sequence). The CDR3 spans 13 residues. Trimming left V 6 bases short and J 3 bases short, with 12 bases between. For the CDR3, the DNA is TGTGCCAGCAGCCTGGCGCGGGACTACGAGCAGTACTTC. Protein sequence: CASSLARDYEQYF.

The table lists this clone with a count of one. The rearrangement uses TRBV20-1 and TRBJ2-7; 9 bases are a match to TRBD2. Germline V lookup: CDR1 DFQATT, CDR2 SNEGSKA (reference sequence). This CDR3 contains 15 residues. V trimming: 3 bases; J trimming: 2 bases; junction bases outside the gene matches: 8. CDR3 loop: CSASIPLAGTYEQYF. CDR3 in DNA: TGCAGTGCTAGTATCCCCCTAGCGGGAACCTACGAGCAGTACTTC.

V usage is TRBV27 and J usage is TRBJ2-7; TRBD2 matches at 9 bases. The V gene end was trimmed by 6 bases and the J gene end by 1 base; junction bases not matched to a gene: 10. The CDR3 has 16 amino acids. CDR1 is MNHEY and CDR2 is SMNVEV in the germline V gene (reference sequence). The CDR3 region has the DNA TGTGCCAGCAGCCCCATGCCCAGCGGGGGGTCCTACGAGCAGTACTTC. Translating it yields CASSPMPSGGSYEQYF.

The chain has TRBV19 and TRBJ1-5; tentatively, D is TRBD1 (5 bases). The CDR3 has 17 residues. Germline-derived CDR1 and CDR2 are LNHDA and SQIVND (reference sequence). The V end lost 10 bases, the J end lost 0 bases, and 22 bases lay between the germline ends. The CDR3 DNA is TGTGCCACGTCCCGGGCAGGGAAGGAGAATAGCAATCAGCCCCAGCATTTT. Translated, it gives CATSRAGKENSNQPQHF. Based on the CDR3 plus reference TRBV19 and TRBJ1-5, the full variable domain is DGGITQSPKYLFRKEGQNVTLSCEQNLNHDAMYWYRQDPGQGLRLIYYSQIVNDFQKGDIAEGYSVSREKKESFPLTVTSAQKNPTAFYLCATSRAGKENSNQPQHFGDGTRLSIL.

The genes are TRBV14 and TRBJ2-1, with 8 bases matching TRBD2. This CDR3 spans 14 amino acids. V trimming: 4 bases; J trimming: 9 bases; junction bases outside the gene matches: 8. Germline values: CDR1 SGHDN, CDR2 FVKESK. CDR3 nucleotide sequence: TGTGCCAGCAGCCTGGAACTAGCGGTAGGTGAGCAGTTCTTC. Protein product: CASSLELAVGEQFF.

This chain links TRBV6-5 with TRBJ2-7, with a weak D call TRBD2 (6 bases). CDR1 is MNHEY and CDR2 is SVGAGI in the germline V gene. The CDR3 length is 13 residues. Trimming removed 6 bases at V and 4 bases at J, with 13 bases between. The CDR3 DNA follows: TGTGCCAGCAGGGAGGGTTTTGCTTACGAGCAGTACTTC. Its protein is CASREGFAYEQYF.

The chain employs TRBV13 and TRBJ2-7; 7 positions agree with TRBD1. The CDR3 has 15 residues. Germline V gene data show CDR1 as PRHDT and CDR2 as FYEKMQ (reference sequence). With V trimmed by 6 bases and J by 3 bases, 11 bases remained unmatched. CDR3 amino acids: CASSYYRGKRYEQYF. DNA of the CDR3: TGTGCCAGCAGTTATTACAGGGGAAAACGCTACGAGCAGTACTTC.

The genes are TRBV15 and TRBJ2-1; 8 nucleotides line up with TRBD1. The CDR3 has 17 amino acids. Germline V lookup: CDR1 LNHNV, CDR2 YYDKDF (reference sequence). Trimming removed 1 base from V and 5 bases from J; junction bases left unmatched: 10. The CDR3 spells CATSRALTDRVNNEQFF. The CDR3 DNA reads as TGTGCCACCAGCAGAGCCCTCACGGACAGGGTCAACAATGAGCAGTTCTTC.

V and J are TRBV7-9 and TRBJ1-2, with TRBD1 matching 7 bases. Germline assignment: CDR1 SEHNR and CDR2 FQNEAQ (reference sequence). The CDR3 contains 12 residues. The V and J ends lost 5 bases and 8 bases, in that order; junction bases with no gene match: 5. DNA for the CDR3: TGTGCCAGCAGCGTGACAGGGATCGGCTACACCTTC. It codes for CASSVTGIGYTF.

This clone was detected a few times. This chain connects TRBV5-5 to TRBJ2-7; 13 positions match TRBD2. Trimming at V came to 6 bases and at J to 6 bases, leaving 15 bases not matched to a gene. This CDR3 region has 17 residues. The germline V gene encodes CDR1 SGHKS and CDR2 YYEKEE (reference sequence). CDR3 region: CASTSGLAGRRASEQYF. The CDR3 region has the DNA TGTGCCAGCACATCGGGACTAGCGGGAAGAAGGGCTTCCGAGCAGTACTTC.

Points on this clone: A read error may produce the germline difference seen at one junction end. The gene calls are TRBV2 and TRBJ1-2, with TRBD1 matching 9 bases. The CDR3 contains 13 residues. Germline-derived CDR1 and CDR2 are SNHLY and FYNNEI. The CDR3 spells CASREGQGNGYTF. For the CDR3, the DNA is TGTGCCAGCAGGGAAGGACAGGGGAATGGCTACACCTTC.

The CDR3: CASSTSDSSRAAFF. The CDR3 DNA reads as TGTGCCAGTAGTACTTCGGACAGTTCACGGGCGGCTTTCTTT. The V call is TRBV19, the J call TRBJ1-1; possible D gene TRBD1, 6 bases. CDR1 is LNHDA, CDR2 SQIVND, per germline (reference sequence). This CDR3 has 14 residues. Trimming shortened V by 4 bases and J by 11 bases, and 20 bases separated the two germline ends.

Only one count was recorded for this clone. The chain combines TRBV4-1 with TRBJ1-4, with a possible D match to TRBD1 (6 bases). Germline CDR1 reads MGHRA; CDR2 reads YSYEKL. The CDR3 has 15 residues. The germline V and J ends were trimmed by 2 bases and 6 bases, with 13 bases remaining between them. CDR3 amino acids: CASSQLNRVDEKLFF. Here the CDR3 DNA reads TGCGCCAGCAGCCAACTGAACAGGGTGGATGAAAAACTGTTTTTT.

V gene TRBV7-9 combines with J gene TRBJ2-6; 8 positions agree with TRBD2. This CDR3 is built from 15 residues. With V trimmed by 5 bases and J by 5 bases, 5 bases remained unmatched. CDR1 is SEHNR, CDR2 FQNEAQ, per germline (reference sequence). CDR3 in amino acids: CASSAGGLWANVLTF. In DNA form, the CDR3 reads TGTGCCAGCAGCGCGGGGGGTCTCTGGGCCAACGTCCTGACTTTC.

J is TRBJ2-7 and V is TRBV13; a weak D match, TRBD2 (6 bases). CDR1 and CDR2 (germline): PRHDT, FYEKMQ (reference sequence). Trimming took off 5 bases at V and 1 base at J, with 12 bases between the two ends. The CDR3 is 14 amino acids. CDR3 bases: TGTGCCAGCAGCCTGGTCGGGGGATCCTACGAGCAGTACTTC. The encoded protein is CASSLVGGSYEQYF.

This clone came up once. The chain couples TRBV5-1 to TRBJ2-1; D perhaps matches TRBD2 (5 bases). From germline, CDR1 is SGHRS and CDR2 YFSETQ. V dropped 1 base and J dropped 9 bases, with 8 bases sitting between them. This CDR3 has 12 residues. CDR3 coding DNA: TGCGCCAGCAGCTTGAGCGGTGCTGAGCAGTTCTTC. It is translated as CASSLSGAEQFF. Drawing the rest from reference TRBV5-1 and TRBJ2-1, the complete variable domain is KAGVTQTPRYLIKTRGQQVTLSCSPISGHRSVSWYQQTPGQGLQFLFEYFSETQRNKGNFPGRFSGRQFSNSRSEMNVSTLELGDSALYLCASSLSGAEQFFGPGTRLTVL.

This rearrangement joins TRBV14 to TRBJ2-5, with 7 bases fitting TRBD2. Germline-derived CDR1 and CDR2 are SGHDN and FVKESK. The CDR3 runs 17 residues. Trimming cost V 4 bases and J 0 bases; bases outside gene matches: 11. CDR3 DNA: TGTGCCAGCAGCCCCCGACCGCGGCGGGGGTACCAAGAGACCCAGTACTTC. Residues: CASSPRPRRGYQETQYF.

The CDR3 nucleotides are TGCGCCAGCAGCCACCAAGGAGGAGGCGACACTGAAGCTTTCTTT. It translates to CASSHQGGGDTEAFF. The chain is built from TRBV4-3 and TRBJ1-1, with D hard to call. Trimming shortened V by 3 bases and J by 3 bases, and 14 bases separated the two germline ends. CDR3 size: 15 residues. From germline, CDR1 is LGHNA and CDR2 YSLEER.

This clone was recorded once. The J gene is TRBJ1-2, the V gene TRBV9; D is ambiguous. The germline V gene encodes CDR1 SGDLS and CDR2 YYNGEE. Between the trimmed V and J ends, which lost 0 bases and 6 bases, there was a span of 9 bases. The CDR3 runs to 13 residues. In nucleotides, the CDR3 is TGTGCCAGCAGCGTAGCCGGGTTTCATGGCTACACCTTC. It encodes CASSVAGFHGYTF.

This clone came up once. The chain is built from TRBV6-2 or TRBV6-3 and TRBJ1-5, with a tentative D call TRBD1 (6 bases). The germline gives CDR1 MNHEY, CDR2 SVGEGT. Trimming removed 4 bases at V and 9 bases at J, with 10 bases between. The CDR3 is 12 residues long. CDR3 DNA sequence: TGTGCCAGCAGTTCTTGGGGGCGGCCCCAGCATTTT. It specifies CASSSWGRPQHF.

The V gene is TRBV7-2, the J gene TRBJ1-1; D is unclear. The CDR3 runs to 16 residues. V shed 0 bases and J shed 0 bases, with 11 bases lying between them. Germline V gene data show CDR1 as SGHTA and CDR2 as FQGNSA. Here the CDR3 DNA reads TGTGCCAGCAGCTTAGCGTGGGCAGGTCTGAACACTGAAGCTTTCTTT. It encodes CASSLAWAGLNTEAFF.

The J gene is TRBJ2-7, the V gene TRBV28, with a tentative D call TRBD1 (5 bases). This CDR3 contains 15 residues. Trimming shortened V by 6 bases and J by 1 base, and 16 bases separated the two germline ends. CDR1 is MDHEN, CDR2 SYDVKM, per germline. CDR3 coding DNA: TGTGCCAGCAGACCGAGTGGGGCAGGTTCCTACGAGCAGTACTTC. This encodes CASRPSGAGSYEQYF.

As concerns this clone: One end of the junction is discordant with germline, which a read error may explain. The rearrangement links TRBV7-7 to TRBJ2-5; D perhaps matches TRBD1 (6 bases). The CDR3 extends over 15 amino acids. CDR1 is SSHAT and CDR2 is FNYEAQ in the germline V gene (reference sequence). This CDR3 reads CASSSGTSILETQYF. In nucleotides, the CDR3 is TGTGCTAGCAGCTCCGGGACATCAATATTAGAGACCCAGTACTTC.

This chain links TRBV6-5 with TRBJ1-5, with no clear D. Trimming left V 6 bases short and J 5 bases short, with 8 bases between. The CDR3 length is 12 residues. CDR1 and CDR2 (germline): MNHEY, SVGAGI. This chain's CDR3 is CASRAGYQPQHF. The CDR3 DNA follows: TGTGCCAGCAGGGCGGGGTATCAGCCCCAGCATTTT.